This T cell receptor (beta chain) appears in the sequencing data of a study of blood T cell repertoires in COVID-19. Looking at the study overall: The United States, Italy and Spain provided the acute and convalescent COVID-19 samples. T cells, B-cell-depleted T cells, or PBMCs supplied cDNA or gDNA.

With V trimmed by 5 bases and J by 8 bases, 8 bases remained unmatched. CDR1 is MGHRA, CDR2 YSYEKL, per germline. The CDR3 runs 14 residues. In the authors' workflow: Using reference gene primer amplification, nucleated cell counts were estimated. Sequencing used immunoSEQ multiplex PCR; TCRdb keeps in-frame clones, though not all of them. Clone size and V and J calls were adopted from that table, with D and trimming inferred from the DNA. The table has about 240,000 clones, about 83% seen once. Source material: peripheral blood. V usage is TRBV4-1 and J usage is TRBJ1-2, with 10 positions matching TRBD1. This clonotype was sampled from a man aged 30 to 39 who had recovered from COVID-19. The CDR3 is CASSSRQGAKGYTF. In DNA, the CDR3 is TGCGCCAGCAGCTCGCGACAGGGGGCGAAGGGCTACACCTTC.